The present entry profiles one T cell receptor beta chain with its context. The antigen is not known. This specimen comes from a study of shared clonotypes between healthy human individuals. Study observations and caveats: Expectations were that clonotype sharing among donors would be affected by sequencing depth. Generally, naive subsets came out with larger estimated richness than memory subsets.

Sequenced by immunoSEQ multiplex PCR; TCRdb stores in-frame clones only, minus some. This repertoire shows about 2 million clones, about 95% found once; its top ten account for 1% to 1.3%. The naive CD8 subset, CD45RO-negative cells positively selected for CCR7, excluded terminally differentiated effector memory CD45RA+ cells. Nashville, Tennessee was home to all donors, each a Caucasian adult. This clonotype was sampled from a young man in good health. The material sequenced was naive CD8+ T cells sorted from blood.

The CDR3 here is CASSQGLAGAGQETQYF. For the CDR3, the DNA is TGTGCCAGCAGCCAAGGGCTAGCGGGGGCAGGACAAGAGACCCAGTACTTC. V gene TRBV14 combines with J gene TRBJ2-5; 10 bases align to TRBD2. The CDR3 has 17 residues. Germline V gene lookup returns CDR1 SGHDN and CDR2 FVKESK. Losses at the gene ends were 1 base for V and 2 bases for J; bases not matched to a gene: 7.